The 26 T cell receptor beta chains presented below share a single source sample, sequenced in a study of cytomegalovirus exposure and HLA in healthy donors. Primers: 60 Vbeta forward and 13 Jbeta reverse. Here immunoSEQ multiplex PCR was the method, and the copy in TCRdb shows in-frame clones only, minus some. The sample has about 270,000 clones; around 65% are singletons. The sample was PBMCs. The receptors shown here come from a female donor in good health and CMV-seronegative.

The CDR3 nucleotides read TGTGCCAGCTTGGCAGGTCGAGATACGCAGTATTTT. It yields the protein CASLAGRDTQYF. This rearrangement joins TRBV6-1 to TRBJ2-3; D is unclear. CDR1 MNHNS and CDR2 SASEGT come from the germline V gene. Trimming shortened V by 8 bases and J by 5 bases, and 11 bases separated the two germline ends. This CDR3 spans 12 amino acids.

This clone came up a few times. V usage is TRBV7-9 and J usage is TRBJ1-3; D unclear. Trimming took off 4 bases at V and 8 bases at J, with 9 bases between the two ends. Germline V gene lookup returns CDR1 SEHNR and CDR2 FQNEAQ (reference sequence). CDR3 length: 12 amino acids. The CDR3 reads CASSSLRDTIYF. CDR3 nucleotide sequence: TGTGCCAGCAGCTCCCTCCGGGACACCATATATTTT.

The V gene is TRBV19, the J gene TRBJ2-1, with D possibly matching TRBD2 (5 bases). This CDR3 has 16 residues. Germline CDR1 LNHDA, CDR2 SQIVND (reference sequence). Trimming cost V 4 bases and J 0 bases, with 13 bases left between them. The CDR3 nucleotides are TGTGCCAGTAGTACCGGAGGAATGAGCTCCTACAATGAGCAGTTCTTC. This encodes CASSTGGMSSYNEQFF.

The CDR3 coding sequence is TGTGCCAGCAGCTTAGTCCGGACTACCACCACAGATACGCAGTATTTT. As protein: CASSLVRTTTTDTQYF. The rearrangement joins TRBV11-3 to TRBJ2-3; D perhaps matches TRBD2 (6 bases). V lost 1 base and J 2 bases, leaving 13 bases between the germline ends. Germline assignment: CDR1 SGHNT and CDR2 YENEEA. The CDR3 length is 16 residues.

This chain joins TRBV5-1 and TRBJ2-1; 7 bases are a match to TRBD2. With V trimmed by 0 bases and J by 5 bases, 11 bases remained unmatched. The CDR3 loop spans 17 amino acids. CDR1 SGHRS and CDR2 YFSETQ come from the germline V gene. In DNA, the CDR3 is TGCGCCAGCAGCTTGGGGCAGACTAGCAGAGGGAACAATGAGCAGTTCTTC. It codes for CASSLGQTSRGNNEQFF.

This clone occurred a few times. The rearrangement joins TRBV5-1 to TRBJ2-1, with TRBD2 as a possible D gene (6 bases). V shed 4 bases and J shed 9 bases, with 11 bases lying between them. CDR1 SGHRS and CDR2 YFSETQ come from the germline V gene. The CDR3 sequence is 12 residues long. The CDR3 sequence: CASSVTSSEQFF. In DNA form, the CDR3 reads TGCGCCAGCAGCGTGACTAGTAGTGAGCAGTTCTTC.

V usage is TRBV2 and J usage is TRBJ2-7, with TRBD2 matching over 7 bases. V shed 6 bases and J 7 bases; nucleotides not matched to a gene: 9. The germline V gene has CDR1 SNHLY and CDR2 FYNNEI. The CDR3 extends over 13 amino acids. The DNA of the CDR3 is TGTGCCAGCAGCGTCGGGAGGCAAAGGGAGCAGTACTTC. Translating gives CASSVGRQREQYF. Full variable domain (rest looked up from reference TRBV2 and TRBJ2-7): EPEVTQTPSHQVTQMGQEVILRCVPISNHLYFYWYRQILGQKVEFLVSFYNNEISEKSEIFDDQFSVERPDGSNFTLKIRSTKLEDSAMYFCASSVGRQREQYFGPGTRLTVT.

The chain joins TRBV7-2 to TRBJ2-7; 7 nucleotides agree with TRBD2. The trim removed 5 bases at V and 2 bases at J, leaving 6 bases unmatched. From germline, CDR1 is SGHTA and CDR2 FQGNSA. The CDR3 consists of 14 residues. The CDR3 sequence is CASSRSGEAYEQYF. For the CDR3, the DNA is TGTGCCAGCAGCCGCAGCGGGGAGGCCTACGAGCAGTACTTC.

The gene calls are TRBV28 and TRBJ2-5, with 7 positions matching TRBD2. The CDR3 totals 14 residues. V dropped 6 bases and J dropped 7; count of bases not matched to a gene: 11. The germline CDR1 and CDR2 sequences are MDHEN and SYDVKM. CDR3 loop: CASREPGGGGTQYF. In DNA, the CDR3 is TGTGCCAGCAGAGAGCCAGGCGGGGGAGGGACCCAGTACTTC. Full variable domain (rest looked up from reference TRBV28 and TRBJ2-5): DVKVTQSSRYLVKRTGEKVFLECVQDMDHENMFWYRQDPGLGLRLIYFSYDVKMKEKGDIPEGYSVSREKKERFSLILESASTNQTSMYLCASREPGGGGTQYFGPGTRLLVL.

This sequence joins TRBV29-1 and TRBJ1-1, with a weak D call TRBD1 (5 bases). CDR1 and CDR2 (germline): SQVTM, ANQGSEA. The CDR3 runs 11 residues. V gave up 8 bases and J gave up 3 bases, with 10 bases separating them. CDR3: CSLGGDTEAFF. The CDR3 bases are TGCAGCCTCGGGGGGGACACTGAAGCTTTCTTT.

This clone came up a few times. The rearrangement uses TRBV29-1 and TRBJ2-3; maybe TRBD1 (6 bases). Trimming stripped 7 bases from V and 2 bases from J, with 16 bases between. CDR3 length equals 14 residues. Germline V gene sequence: CDR1 SQVTM, CDR2 ANQGSEA. CDR3: CSGRRGADTDTQYF. CDR3 sequence (DNA): TGCAGCGGACGCAGGGGTGCTGACACAGATACGCAGTATTTT.

The chain carries TRBV29-1 and TRBJ2-7, with TRBD1 matching 7 bases. Germline V gene sequence: CDR1 SQVTM, CDR2 ANQGSEA. V was pared by 4 bases and J by 3 bases, with 3 bases of the junction left unmatched. The CDR3 runs to 12 residues. CDR3 amino acids: CSVAWDSYEQYF. In nucleotides, the CDR3 is TGCAGCGTTGCCTGGGACAGCTACGAGCAGTACTTC.

The V call is TRBV28, the J call TRBJ2-1; D gene ambiguous. Germline CDR1 and CDR2: MDHEN and SYDVKM. V shed 6 bases and J shed 6 bases, with 6 bases lying between them. The CDR3 consists of 11 residues. The CDR3 nucleotides read TGTGCCAGCAGGAATAGCAATGAGCAGTTCTTC. Translated, it gives CASRNSNEQFF.

This clone appeared a single time. This chain links TRBV7-9 with TRBJ1-6, with 8 bases matching TRBD1. J was trimmed by 8 bases and V by 1 base; bases with no gene match: 10. Germline V CDR1 and CDR2: SEHNR, FQNEAQ (reference sequence). There are 17 residues in the CDR3. The CDR3 is CASSLGGRGQVDSPLHF. The CDR3 DNA follows: TGTGCCAGCAGCTTAGGTGGCCGGGGACAGGTGGATTCACCCCTCCACTTT.

In its sample, this clone was seen a few times. The chain carries TRBV19 and TRBJ1-1; D is ambiguous. The V end lost 10 bases, the J end lost 1 base, and 16 bases lay between the germline ends. This CDR3 region has 14 residues. Germline values: CDR1 LNHDA, CDR2 SQIVND (reference sequence). The CDR3 bases are TGTGCCACCCCAGAGCTAGACGGGAACACTGAAGCTTTCTTT. Protein product: CATPELDGNTEAFF. The full variable domain, in which reference TRBV19 and TRBJ1-1 provide the parts outside the CDR3, is DGGITQSPKYLFRKEGQNVTLSCEQNLNHDAMYWYRQDPGQGLRLIYYSQIVNDFQKGDIAEGYSVSREKKESFPLTVTSAQKNPTAFYLCATPELDGNTEAFFGQGTRLTVV.

This rearrangement joins TRBV19 to TRBJ1-4, with D possibly being TRBD1 (6 bases). CDR3 length: 14 amino acids. CDR1 and CDR2 (germline): LNHDA, SQIVND (reference sequence). Trimming cost V 5 bases and J 8 bases, with 15 bases left between them. The chain's CDR3 is CASSADRWEEKLFF. CDR3 in DNA: TGTGCCAGTAGTGCAGACAGGTGGGAGGAAAAACTGTTTTTT.

This chain uses TRBV5-6 with TRBJ1-3, with D unclear. Deletions cut 1 base from V and 0 bases from J, with 8 bases between. CDR1 and CDR2 (germline): SGHDT, YYEEEE. This CDR3 is built from 15 residues. The CDR3 DNA is TGTGCCAGCAGCTTGTATAGCATCTCTGGAAACACCATATATTTT. As protein: CASSLYSISGNTIYF.

This chain connects TRBV5-5 to TRBJ2-2, with D perhaps matching TRBD1 (6 bases). The CDR3 covers 16 residues. Trimming pared 0 bases from V and 1 base from J, leaving 10 bases between. The V gene's germline CDR1 is SGHKS and CDR2 YYEKEE (reference sequence). CDR3 loop: CASSLGAQGNTGELFF. CDR3 bases: TGTGCCAGCAGCTTGGGGGCACAGGGGAACACCGGGGAGCTGTTTTTT.

The CDR3 bases are TGTGCCAGCAGCTTAGGGGGTAGCGGGAGTGGTTACGAGCAGTACTTC. This gives the protein CASSLGGSGSGYEQYF. The rearrangement links TRBV11-3 to TRBJ2-7, with TRBD2 matching over 9 bases. The ends lost 1 base at V and 4 bases at J; junction bases unmatched: 8. The germline V gene encodes CDR1 SGHNT and CDR2 YENEEA. The CDR3 contains 16 residues. Full variable domain (outside the CDR3, taken from reference TRBV11-3 and TRBJ2-7): EAGVVQSPRYKIIEKKQPVAFWCNPISGHNTLYWYLQNLGQGPELLIRYENEEAVDDSQLPKDRFSAERLKGVDSTLKIQPAELGDSAVYLCASSLGGSGSGYEQYFGPGTRLTVT.

This clone was seen a handful of times. The chain uses TRBV7-9 and TRBJ2-1, with a possible D match to TRBD2 (6 bases). This CDR3 spans 16 amino acids. V lost 2 bases and J 2 bases, leaving 13 bases between the germline ends. Germline V gives CDR1 SEHNR, CDR2 FQNEAQ (reference sequence). The chain's CDR3 is CASSLLGDSAYNEQFF. DNA for the CDR3: TGTGCCAGCAGCTTACTCGGGGACTCAGCCTACAATGAGCAGTTCTTC.

The chain has TRBV6-6 and TRBJ1-1, with 9 bases aligning to TRBD1. Germline V gene sequence: CDR1 MNHNY, CDR2 SVGAGI (reference sequence). The CDR3 covers 16 residues. Unmatched junction bases numbered 12, after V lost 6 bases and J lost 4 bases. CDR3: CASSYGQGNLPTEAFF. CDR3 nucleotides: TGTGCCAGCAGCTACGGACAGGGGAATTTACCCACTGAAGCTTTCTTT.

V gene TRBV18 combines with J gene TRBJ1-2; D call uncertain. This CDR3 region has 16 residues. V was cut by 2 bases and J by 4 bases, with 17 bases left in between. CDR1 and CDR2 (germline): KGHSH, LQKENI. DNA for the CDR3: TGTGCCAGCTCACCAGGGCCCTCGACGGTGTTCTATGGCTACACCTTC. Translation: CASSPGPSTVFYGYTF.

Worth noting for this clone: Mismatch with germline at one junction end may stem from a read error. The chain joins TRBV11-1 to TRBJ2-1; D is possibly TRBD2 (6 bases). CDR3 length: 14 residues. CDR1 is SGHAT, CDR2 FQDESV, per germline (reference sequence). The CDR3 nucleotides read TGTGCCAGCAGGGATCCGGGACTTCCCTTTGAGAAGTTCTTC. Translating it yields CASRDPGLPFEKFF.

About this clone: At one end, the junction sequence differs from germline, possibly due to a read error. The chain combines TRBV7-9 with TRBJ2-7, with 9 positions matching TRBD1. The CDR3 totals 17 residues. The V gene's germline CDR1 is SEHNR and CDR2 FQNEAQ (reference sequence). This chain's CDR3 is CSSSSRGDRGISYEQYF. Written as DNA, the CDR3 is TGTTCCAGCAGCTCACGGGGAGACAGGGGGATCAGCTACGAGCAGTACTTC.

V usage is TRBV4-1 and J usage is TRBJ2-3; D call uncertain. The CDR3 sequence is 14 residues long. Per germline, CDR1 MGHRA and CDR2 YSYEKL. V lost 0 bases, J lost 4 bases, and 8 bases lay in between. CDR3 protein: CASSQEVRADTQYF. CDR3 coding DNA: TGCGCCAGCAGCCAAGAGGTTCGCGCAGATACGCAGTATTTT.

The rearrangement joins TRBV7-9 to TRBJ2-7; a possible D gene is TRBD1 (5 bases). Germline lookup yields CDR1 SEHNR and CDR2 FQNEAQ (reference sequence). The CDR3 is 15 residues long. V was clipped by 1 base and J by 3 bases, with 13 bases between them. The CDR3 nucleotides are TGTGCCAGCAGCTTAGAAGGCAGGACAAACTACGAGCAGTACTTC. Protein sequence: CASSLEGRTNYEQYF.